The clone carrying this T cell receptor beta chain was detected only a few times. Its antigen is undetermined. This sample was taken from a study of T cell repertoires in cytomegalovirus infection. Study outcomes and limitations: HLA-C-restricted CMV clonotypes gave the most frequent clonotype in two of eight donors. Summed frequency of public TCR beta families distinguished CMV carriers with the relevant HLA.

Deletions cut 11 bases from V and 7 bases from J, with 20 bases between. Germline-derived CDR1 and CDR2 are ENHRY and SYGVKD. CDR3 size: 13 residues. TCRdb independently ran MiXCR on the reads; one entry per CDR3 protein. In the table there are about 340,000 distinct CDR3 sequences, 25% to 35% of which are singletons. Here the sequenced sample was cultured PBMCs, taken from culture after CMV antigen stimulation. The TCR comes from a human donor in good health (CMV status not recorded). Some clones in this sample may be carry-over from other donors' samples. The chain employs TRBV10-3 and TRBJ1-1; tentative D call: TRBD1 (6 bases). In DNA form, the CDR3 reads TGTGCCTCCGGAGGCACAGGGAATAATGAAGCTTTCTTT. Translating gives CASGGTGNNEAFF.